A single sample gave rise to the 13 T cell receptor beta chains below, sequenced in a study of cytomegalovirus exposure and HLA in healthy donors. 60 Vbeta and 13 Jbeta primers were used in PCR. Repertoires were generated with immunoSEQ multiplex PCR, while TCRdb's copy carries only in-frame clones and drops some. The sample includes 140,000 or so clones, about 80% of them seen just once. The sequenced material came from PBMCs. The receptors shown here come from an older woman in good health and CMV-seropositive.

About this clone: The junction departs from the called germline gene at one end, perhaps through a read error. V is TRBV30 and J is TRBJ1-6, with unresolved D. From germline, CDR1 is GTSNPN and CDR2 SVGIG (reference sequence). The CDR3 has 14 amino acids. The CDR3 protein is CAWSTHVTNPPLHF. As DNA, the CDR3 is TGTGCCTGGAGTACCCATGTGACTAATCCACCCCTCCACTTT.

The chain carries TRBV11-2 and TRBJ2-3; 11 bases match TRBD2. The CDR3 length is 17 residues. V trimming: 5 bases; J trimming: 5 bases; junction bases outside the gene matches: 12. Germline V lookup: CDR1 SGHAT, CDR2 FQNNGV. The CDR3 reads CASSLPIAGGPQDTQYF. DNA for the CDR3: TGTGCCAGCAGCCTTCCGATAGCGGGAGGGCCTCAAGATACGCAGTATTTT.

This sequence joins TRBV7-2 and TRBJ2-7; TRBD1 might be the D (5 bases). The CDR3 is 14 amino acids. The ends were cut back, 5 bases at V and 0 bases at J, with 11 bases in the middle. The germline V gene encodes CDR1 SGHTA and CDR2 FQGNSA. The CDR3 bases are TGTGCCAGCAGCGCCTCCAGGGACTCCTACGAGCAGTACTTC. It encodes CASSASRDSYEQYF.

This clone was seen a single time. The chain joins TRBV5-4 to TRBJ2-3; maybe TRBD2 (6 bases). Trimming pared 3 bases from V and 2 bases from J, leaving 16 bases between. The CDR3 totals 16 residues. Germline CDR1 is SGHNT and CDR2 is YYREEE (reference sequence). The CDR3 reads CASSSSPGLYTDTQYF. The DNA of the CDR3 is TGTGCCAGCAGCTCGTCACCGGGACTTTACACAGATACGCAGTATTTT.

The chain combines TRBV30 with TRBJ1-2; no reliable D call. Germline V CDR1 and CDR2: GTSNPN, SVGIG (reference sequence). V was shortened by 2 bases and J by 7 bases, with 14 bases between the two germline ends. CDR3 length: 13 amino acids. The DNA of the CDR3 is TGTGCCTGGAGTCCTGGAGGGTTAGGTGGCTACACCTTC. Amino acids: CAWSPGGLGGYTF.

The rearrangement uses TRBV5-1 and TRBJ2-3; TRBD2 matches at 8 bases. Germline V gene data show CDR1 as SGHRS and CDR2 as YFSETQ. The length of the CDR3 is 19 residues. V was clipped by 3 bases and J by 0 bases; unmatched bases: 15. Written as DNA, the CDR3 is TGCGCCAGCAGCTCGGGTCTCCGGGCGGGAGGAACTAGCACAGATACGCAGTATTTT. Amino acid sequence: CASSSGLRAGGTSTDTQYF.

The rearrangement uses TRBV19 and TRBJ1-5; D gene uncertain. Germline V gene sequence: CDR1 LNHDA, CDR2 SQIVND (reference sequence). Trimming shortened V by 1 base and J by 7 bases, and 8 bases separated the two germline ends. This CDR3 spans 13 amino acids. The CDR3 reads CASSIGSPQPQHF. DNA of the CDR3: TGTGCCAGTAGTATAGGTAGCCCGCAGCCCCAGCATTTT.

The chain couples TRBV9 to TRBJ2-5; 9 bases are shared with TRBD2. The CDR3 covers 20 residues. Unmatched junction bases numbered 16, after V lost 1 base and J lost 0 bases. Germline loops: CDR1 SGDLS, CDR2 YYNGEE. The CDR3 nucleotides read TGTGCCAGCAGCGTAACACCTAGCGGGGTTCCGAGGGGGAACCAAGAGACCCAGTACTTC. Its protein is CASSVTPSGVPRGNQETQYF.

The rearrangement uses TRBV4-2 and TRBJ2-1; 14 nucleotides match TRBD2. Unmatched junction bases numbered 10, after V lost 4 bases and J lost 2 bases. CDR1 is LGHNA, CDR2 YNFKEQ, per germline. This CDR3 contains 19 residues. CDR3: CASSLPGTSGSRTYNEQFF. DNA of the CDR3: TGTGCCAGCAGCCTGCCCGGGACTAGCGGGAGCAGGACCTACAATGAGCAGTTCTTC.

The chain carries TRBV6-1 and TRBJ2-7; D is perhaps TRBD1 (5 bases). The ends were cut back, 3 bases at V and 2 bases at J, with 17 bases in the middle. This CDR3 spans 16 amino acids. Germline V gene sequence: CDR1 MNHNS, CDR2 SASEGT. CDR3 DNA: TGTGCCAGCAGTGATAGGGCCGGGTCAGGGACCTACGAGCAGTACTTC. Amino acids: CASSDRAGSGTYEQYF.

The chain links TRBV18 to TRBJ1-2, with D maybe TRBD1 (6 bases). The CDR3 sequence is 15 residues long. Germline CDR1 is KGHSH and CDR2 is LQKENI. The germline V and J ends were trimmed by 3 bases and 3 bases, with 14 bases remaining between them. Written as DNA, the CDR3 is TGTGCCAGCTCACCCTACAGGGAACGCGACTATGGCTACACCTTC. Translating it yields CASSPYRERDYGYTF.

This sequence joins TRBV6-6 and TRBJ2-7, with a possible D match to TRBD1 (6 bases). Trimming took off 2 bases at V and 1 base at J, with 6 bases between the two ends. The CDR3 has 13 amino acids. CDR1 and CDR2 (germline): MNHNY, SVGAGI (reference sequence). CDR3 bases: TGTGCCAGCAGTTACGGACAGTCCTACGAGCAGTACTTC. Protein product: CASSYGQSYEQYF.

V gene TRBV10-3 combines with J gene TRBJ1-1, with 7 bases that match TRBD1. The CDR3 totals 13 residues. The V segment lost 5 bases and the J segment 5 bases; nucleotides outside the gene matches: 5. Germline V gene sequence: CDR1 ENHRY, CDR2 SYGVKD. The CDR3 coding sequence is TGTGCCATCAGTTCCGACAGGGCGACTGAAGCTTTCTTT. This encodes CAISSDRATEAFF.